The clone carrying this TCR beta chain appeared a few times. Its specificity is not known. The CDR3 extends over 11 amino acids. CDR1 SQVTM and CDR2 ANQGSEA come from the germline V gene. V lost 1 base, J lost 12 bases, and 10 bases lay in between. These data come from a study of T cells in Graves' hyperthyroidism and ophthalmopathy. TCR beta CDR3 regions were amplified from RNA. A first-round RT-PCR of the TCR CDR3 used the HTBI primer set. In TCRdb, the multiplex PCR reads were re-called with MiXCR into one record per CDR3 protein. The table has hundreds of thousands of distinct CDR3 sequences, nearly 20% seen once; the top ten hold less than 55%. Uncontrolled infections, other autoimmune diseases, pregnancy or lactation led to exclusion of patients. Findings and caveats of the study: A model built on 13 V-J features separated ophthalmopathy from stable hyperthyroidism.

This TCR came from a man aged 40-55 years with Graves' ophthalmopathy. The sample comprised blood. The chain couples TRBV29-1 to TRBJ2-4; no reliable D call. CDR3 loop: CSVEVGVTQYF. The CDR3, as DNA: TGCAGCGTTGAAGTCGGCGTTACTCAGTACTTC. Full variable domain (missing parts from reference TRBV29-1 and TRBJ2-4): SAVISQKPSRDICQRGTSLTIQCQVDSQVTMMFWYRQQPGQSLTLIATANQGSEATYESGFVIDKFPISRPNLTFSTLTVSNMSPEDSSIYLCSVEVGVTQYFGAGTRLSVL.